This T cell receptor (beta chain) was obtained from a study of spatial heterogeneity in lung cancer. Time point in this sample: sample taken at primary tumor resection. This clonotype was detected ten times or more. TCRdb used MiXCR to reprocess the 5' RACE reads, holding one entry per CDR3 protein. The data show some 80,000 distinct CDR3 sequences, 7% to 9% seen once. The specimen was PBMCs, collected at surgery. The receptor's source is a male donor with early-stage non-small cell lung cancer.

CDR3 amino acids: CSGRLAGGTGELFF. The CDR3 coding sequence is TGCAGCGGAAGACTAGCGGGAGGAACCGGGGAGCTGTTTTTT. This rearrangement joins TRBV29-1 to TRBJ2-2; 13 bases agree with TRBD2. CDR1 SQVTM and CDR2 ANQGSEA come from the germline V gene. The CDR3 consists of 14 residues. J gave up 5 bases and V 7 bases, and 4 bases lay outside the gene matches.